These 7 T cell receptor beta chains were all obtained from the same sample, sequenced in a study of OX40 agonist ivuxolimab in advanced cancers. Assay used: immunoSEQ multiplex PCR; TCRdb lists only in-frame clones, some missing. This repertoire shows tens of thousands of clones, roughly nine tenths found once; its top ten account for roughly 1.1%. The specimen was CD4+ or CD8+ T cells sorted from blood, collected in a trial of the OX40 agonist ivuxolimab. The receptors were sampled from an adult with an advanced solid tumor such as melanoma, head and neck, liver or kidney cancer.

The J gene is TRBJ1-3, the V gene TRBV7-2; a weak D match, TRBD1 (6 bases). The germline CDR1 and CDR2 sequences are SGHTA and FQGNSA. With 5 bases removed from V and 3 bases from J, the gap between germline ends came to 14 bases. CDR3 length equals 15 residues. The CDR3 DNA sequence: TGTGCCAGCAGCCTGGCAGGGGCGCGTGGAAACACCATATATTTT. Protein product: CASSLAGARGNTIYF. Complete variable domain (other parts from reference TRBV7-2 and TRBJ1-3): GAGVSQSPSNKVTEKGKDVELRCDPISGHTALYWYRQSLGQGLEFLIYFQGNSAPDKSGLPSDRFSAERTGGSVSTLTIQRTQQEDSAVYLCASSLAGARGNTIYFGEGSWLTVV.

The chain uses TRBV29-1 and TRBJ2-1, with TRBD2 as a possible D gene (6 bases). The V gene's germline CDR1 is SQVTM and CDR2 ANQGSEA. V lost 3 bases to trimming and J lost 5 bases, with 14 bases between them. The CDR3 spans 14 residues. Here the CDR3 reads CSVDAGTGDNEQFF. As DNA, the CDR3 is TGCAGCGTTGACGCCGGGACGGGAGACAATGAGCAGTTCTTC.

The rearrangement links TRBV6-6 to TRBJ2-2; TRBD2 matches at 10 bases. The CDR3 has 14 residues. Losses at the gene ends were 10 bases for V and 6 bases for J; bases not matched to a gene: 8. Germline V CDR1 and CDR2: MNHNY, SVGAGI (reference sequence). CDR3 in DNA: TGTGCCACCCAGCGGGAGGGGTTGGCCGGGGAGCTGTTTTTT. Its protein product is CATQREGLAGELFF.

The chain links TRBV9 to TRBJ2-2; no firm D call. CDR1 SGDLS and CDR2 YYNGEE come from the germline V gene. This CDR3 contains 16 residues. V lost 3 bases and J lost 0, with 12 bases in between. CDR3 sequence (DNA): TGTGCCAGCAGCGCAGAGGTAGACCCGAACACCGGGGAGCTGTTTTTT. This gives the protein CASSAEVDPNTGELFF.

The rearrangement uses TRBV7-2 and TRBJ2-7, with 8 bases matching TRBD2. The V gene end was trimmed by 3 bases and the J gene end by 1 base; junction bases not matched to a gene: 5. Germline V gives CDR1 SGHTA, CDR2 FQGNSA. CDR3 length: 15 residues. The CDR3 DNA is TGTGCCAGCAGCTTGGGACTAGTTCCGTCCTACGAGCAGTACTTC. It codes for CASSLGLVPSYEQYF.

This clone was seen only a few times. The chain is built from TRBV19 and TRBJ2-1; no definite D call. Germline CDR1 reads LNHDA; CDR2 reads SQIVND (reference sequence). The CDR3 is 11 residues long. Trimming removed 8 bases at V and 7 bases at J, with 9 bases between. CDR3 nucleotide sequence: TGTGCCAGTTCGGTGGTTAATGAGCAGTTCTTC. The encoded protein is CASSVVNEQFF.

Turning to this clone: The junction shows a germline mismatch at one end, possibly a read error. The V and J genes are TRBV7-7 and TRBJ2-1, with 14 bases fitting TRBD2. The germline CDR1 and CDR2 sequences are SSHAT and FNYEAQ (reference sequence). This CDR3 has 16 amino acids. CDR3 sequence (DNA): TGTGCTAGCAGCTTTAGACTAGCGGGGGGGAAAGAGGCGCAGTTCTTC. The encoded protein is CASSFRLAGGKEAQFF.